The clone carrying this T cell receptor (beta chain) was picked up a small number of times. Its specificity is not known. The sample originates from a study of T cells in localized non-small cell lung cancer. TCRdb keeps only in-frame clones here, not all; method: immunoSEQ multiplex PCR. The data hold around 130,000 clones, with about 90% observed a single time. Study-wide points: Those with higher blood T cell density had longer overall survival. Uninvolved adjacent lung showed the highest T cell clonality, exceeding tumor.

The CDR3 is 14 amino acids. Germline V CDR1 and CDR2: SNHLY, FYNNEI. Trimming stripped 8 bases from V and 1 base from J, with 14 bases between. The chain recombines TRBV2 with TRBJ2-5, with TRBD1 as a possible D gene (6 bases). The TCR was taken from a female donor over 55 with stage I lung adenocarcinoma. This material consisted of peripheral blood, taken before any cancer treatment. The CDR3 nucleotides read TGTGCCAGCCTCACGGGACAAACCCAAGAGACCCAGTACTTC. Its protein product is CASLTGQTQETQYF.